This TCR beta chain was documented in a study of T-cell memory formation after mild COVID-19. Study findings and constraints: Clones which contracted sat mainly in CM and EM if CD4+, and in EMRA if CD8+.

The V end lost 0 bases, the J end lost 5 bases, and 4 bases lay between the germline ends. The CDR3 totals 13 residues. Germline V gene sequence: CDR1 MNHEY, CDR2 SVGAGI. TCRdb redid the calling of the 5' RACE reads with MiXCR, one entry per CDR3 protein. The sample records tens of thousands of distinct CDR3 sequences, around 13% being singletons. This clonotype occurred a few times. Antigen unknown. Sequenced: PBMCs or a T cell subset sorted from them (not recorded which). This chain connects TRBV6-5 to TRBJ2-2; D not resolved. The clonotype originates from a man between 18 and 35 years old who had mild COVID-19 (a few samples of this study predate the infection). Cell type and time point are not known. The CDR3 loop is CASSYSRTGELFF. The CDR3 DNA reads as TGTGCCAGCAGTTACTCAAGGACCGGGGAGCTGTTTTTT.